These T cell receptor beta chains were read from a single sample in a study of blood T cells in healthy people across ages. A single record per CDR3 protein comes from TCRdb applying MiXCR to the 5' RACE reads. The repertoire holds fewer than 2 million distinct CDR3 sequences, with approximately 39% as singletons. Sequencing was done on a sample of blood. These receptors came from a human donor in good health. The CDR3 runs from the conserved cysteine through the conserved F or W. The D gene is left open where the match is weak. Clone size appears in some rows only: once, few, many, or a class for an expanded clone.

j_gene: TRBJ1-2; d_gene: TRBD1; abundance: .; v_gene: TRBV7-2; CDR3aa: CASSLGQGGRDGYTF; CDR3nt: TGTGCCAGCAGCTTAGGACAGGGAGGAAGGGATGGCTACACCTTC
j_gene: TRBJ2-1; d_gene: .; abundance: many; v_gene: TRBV5-1; CDR3aa: CASSSVSYNEQFF; CDR3nt: TGCGCCAGCAGTAGTGTGTCCTACAATGAGCAGTTCTTC
j_gene: TRBJ1-2; d_gene: .; abundance: few; v_gene: TRBV20-1; CDR3aa: CSAIDRLNPNYGYTF; CDR3nt: TGCAGTGCTATTGACAGGCTGAACCCTAACTATGGCTACACCTTC
j_gene: TRBJ1-1; d_gene: TRBD1; abundance: .; v_gene: TRBV5-1; CDR3aa: CASGSDRLAIGEAFF; CDR3nt: TGCGCCAGCGGATCGGACAGGCTCGCGATTGGGGAAGCTTTCTTT
j_gene: TRBJ1-2; d_gene: .; abundance: .; v_gene: TRBV4-2; CDR3aa: CASSQELRRGGYTF; CDR3nt: TGTGCCAGCAGCCAAGAGTTACGACGAGGGGGCTACACCTTC
j_gene: TRBJ2-7; d_gene: .; abundance: few; v_gene: TRBV27; CDR3aa: CASSLSWGGQSSYEQYF; CDR3nt: TGTGCCAGCAGTTTATCCTGGGGGGGACAGAGCTCCTACGAGCAGTACTTC
j_gene: TRBJ2-3; d_gene: .; abundance: .; v_gene: TRBV7-9; CDR3aa: CASSSGLTSSTDTQYF; CDR3nt: TGTGCCAGCAGCTCCGGTCTGACTAGTTCAACAGATACGCAGTATTTT
j_gene: TRBJ1-1; d_gene: TRBD1; abundance: .; v_gene: TRBV3-1; CDR3aa: CAGSRSGTGMGDTEAFF; CDR3nt: TGTGCCGGCAGCCGCTCCGGGACAGGGATGGGGGACACTGAAGCTTTCTTT
j_gene: TRBJ1-4; d_gene: .; abundance: few; v_gene: TRBV9; CDR3aa: CASSATPRATVEKLFF; CDR3nt: TGTGCCAGCAGCGCAACACCTCGAGCGACAGTGGAAAAACTGTTTTTT
j_gene: TRBJ2-1; d_gene: TRBD1; abundance: .; v_gene: TRBV12-3/TRBV12-4; CDR3aa: CASRQGPSSDNEQFF; CDR3nt: TGTGCCAGCCGACAGGGCCCCTCCTCGGACAATGAGCAGTTCTTC
j_gene: TRBJ2-5; d_gene: .; abundance: .; v_gene: TRBV6-2/TRBV6-3; CDR3aa: CASSYSGGSVTQYF; CDR3nt: TGTGCCAGCAGTTATTCTGGGGGAAGTGTGACCCAGTACTTC
j_gene: TRBJ1-1; d_gene: .; abundance: many; v_gene: TRBV12-3/TRBV12-4; CDR3aa: CASSFGRDTEAFF; CDR3nt: TGTGCCAGCAGCTTTGGCAGGGACACTGAAGCTTTCTTT
j_gene: TRBJ2-3; d_gene: TRBD2; abundance: few; v_gene: TRBV20-1; CDR3aa: CSARAVLAGEADTQYF; CDR3nt: TGCAGTGCTAGAGCGGTACTAGCGGGGGAAGCAGATACGCAGTATTTT
j_gene: TRBJ1-2; d_gene: TRBD1; abundance: .; v_gene: TRBV5-1; CDR3aa: CASSQTGGNGYTF; CDR3nt: TGCGCCAGCAGCCAGACAGGGGGAAATGGCTACACCTTC
j_gene: TRBJ1-5; d_gene: .; abundance: .; v_gene: TRBV4-3; CDR3aa: CASSQVNIGNQPQHF; CDR3nt: TGCGCCAGCAGCCAAGTTAACATAGGCAATCAGCCCCAGCATTTT
j_gene: TRBJ2-7; d_gene: TRBD2; abundance: .; v_gene: TRBV27; CDR3aa: CASRGLAVCEQYF; CDR3nt: TGTGCCAGTAGGGGACTAGCGGTATGCGAGCAGTACTTC
j_gene: TRBJ1-2; d_gene: .; abundance: .; v_gene: TRBV5-1; CDR3aa: CASASGTPYGYTF; CDR3nt: TGCGCCAGTGCTTCCGGGACTCCCTATGGCTACACCTTC
j_gene: TRBJ2-3; d_gene: .; abundance: few; v_gene: TRBV7-3; CDR3aa: CASSHPQGGRTDTQYF; CDR3nt: TGTGCCAGCAGCCATCCCCAGGGGGGGCGCACAGATACGCAGTATTTT
j_gene: TRBJ2-1; d_gene: TRBD2; abundance: .; v_gene: TRBV7-2; CDR3aa: CASSPFELAGSYNGQFF; CDR3nt: TGTGCCAGCAGCCCATTTGAGCTAGCGGGCTCCTACAATGGGCAGTTCTTC
j_gene: TRBJ1-4; d_gene: .; abundance: .; v_gene: TRBV7-9; CDR3aa: CASRIQDEKRFF; CDR3nt: TGTGCCAGCAGGATACAGGATGAAAAACGGTTTTTT
j_gene: TRBJ1-5; d_gene: .; abundance: .; v_gene: TRBV6-4; CDR3aa: CASSDAGAAPQHF; CDR3nt: TGTGCCAGCAGTGACGCGGGCGCGGCGCCCCAGCATTTT
j_gene: TRBJ1-1; d_gene: .; abundance: .; v_gene: TRBV20-1; CDR3aa: CSARDARGGFGNTEAFF; CDR3nt: TGCAGTGCTAGAGACGCCCGCGGGGGATTCGGGAACACTGAAGCTTTCTTT
j_gene: TRBJ2-5; d_gene: .; abundance: .; v_gene: TRBV7-9; CDR3aa: CASSFDSPLETQYF; CDR3nt: TGTGCCAGCAGCTTTGACAGTCCCCTGGAGACCCAGTACTTC
j_gene: TRBJ2-7; d_gene: .; abundance: few; v_gene: TRBV3-1; CDR3aa: CASSQVPGLGYEQYF; CDR3nt: TGTGCCAGCAGCCAAGTTCCAGGGTTAGGCTACGAGCAGTACTTC
j_gene: TRBJ1-5; d_gene: .; abundance: .; v_gene: TRBV12-3/TRBV12-4; CDR3aa: CASSSPIRGQINQPQHF; CDR3nt: TGTGCCAGCAGCTCTCCAATTCGAGGACAAATCAATCAGCCCCAGCATTTT
j_gene: TRBJ1-2; d_gene: .; abundance: few; v_gene: TRBV7-2; CDR3aa: CASSLGQIGYTF; CDR3nt: TGTGCCAGCAGCCTCGGACAGATTGGCTACACCTTC
j_gene: TRBJ1-2; d_gene: TRBD1; abundance: few; v_gene: TRBV4-3; CDR3aa: CASSQDRDRVGGYTF; CDR3nt: TGCGCCAGCAGCCAAGATCGGGACAGGGTTGGTGGCTACACCTTC
j_gene: TRBJ1-1; d_gene: .; abundance: .; v_gene: TRBV7-8; CDR3aa: CASSLALRPGQNMNTEAFF; CDR3nt: TGTGCCAGCAGCTTAGCTTTGAGGCCAGGCCAGAACATGAACACTGAAGCTTTCTTT
j_gene: TRBJ1-2; d_gene: .; abundance: .; v_gene: TRBV3-1; CDR3aa: CASSLRVRTGADYDYTF; CDR3nt: TGTGCCAGCAGCCTAAGAGTTAGGACGGGGGCTGACTATGACTACACCTTC
j_gene: TRBJ2-5; d_gene: .; abundance: few; v_gene: TRBV7-6; CDR3aa: CASSPRAKEQYF; CDR3nt: TGTGCCAGCAGCCCTAGGGCGAAAGAGCAGTACTTC
j_gene: TRBJ1-2; d_gene: .; abundance: .; v_gene: TRBV12-3/TRBV12-4; CDR3aa: CATVRDRHIINYGYTF; CDR3nt: TGTGCCACCGTCCGAGACAGGCACATAATTAACTATGGCTACACCTTC
j_gene: TRBJ1-2; d_gene: .; abundance: few; v_gene: TRBV2; CDR3aa: CASRPEGSYGYTF; CDR3nt: TGTGCCAGCAGGCCGGAGGGGTCCTATGGCTACACCTTC
j_gene: TRBJ2-1; d_gene: .; abundance: few; v_gene: TRBV6-2/TRBV6-3; CDR3aa: CASSDPYEQFF; CDR3nt: TGTGCCAGCAGCGACCCCTATGAGCAGTTCTTC
j_gene: TRBJ2-1; d_gene: TRBD2; abundance: .; v_gene: TRBV12-3/TRBV12-4; CDR3aa: CASSLYGLAGEEQFF; CDR3nt: TGTGCCAGCAGTTTATATGGTCTAGCGGGGGAAGAGCAGTTCTTC
j_gene: TRBJ2-1; d_gene: .; abundance: few; v_gene: TRBV10-3; CDR3aa: CAVSEGFGRTNEQFF; CDR3nt: TGTGCCGTCAGTGAGGGCTTTGGCAGAACCAATGAGCAGTTCTTC
j_gene: TRBJ1-4; d_gene: .; abundance: .; v_gene: TRBV6-5; CDR3aa: CASSYCTNGVCEKLFF; CDR3nt: TGTGCCAGCAGTTATTGTACCAACGGGGTGTGTGAAAAACTGTTTTTT
j_gene: TRBJ1-2; d_gene: .; abundance: .; v_gene: TRBV4-2; CDR3aa: CASSQEGFGGHKLNYGYTF; CDR3nt: TGTGCCAGCAGCCAAGAAGGGTTCGGGGGACATAAATTAAACTATGGCTACACCTTC
j_gene: TRBJ2-1; d_gene: TRBD2; abundance: .; v_gene: TRBV9; CDR3aa: CASSEGLAAIYDEQFF; CDR3nt: TGTGCCAGCAGCGAGGGACTAGCGGCGATCTACGATGAGCAGTTCTTC
j_gene: TRBJ1-2; d_gene: .; abundance: few; v_gene: TRBV19; CDR3aa: CASSPYRDTGDGYTF; CDR3nt: TGTGCCAGTAGTCCATATCGGGACACGGGGGACGGCTACACCTTC
j_gene: TRBJ1-2; d_gene: TRBD1; abundance: few; v_gene: TRBV6-2/TRBV6-3; CDR3aa: CASMTGSVRGYTF; CDR3nt: TGTGCCAGCATGACAGGGTCCGTGCGCGGCTACACCTTC
j_gene: TRBJ1-1; d_gene: .; abundance: .; v_gene: TRBV4-2; CDR3aa: CASSQDLTGGTFF; CDR3nt: TGTGCCAGCAGCCAAGACTTGACAGGAGGGACTTTCTTT
j_gene: TRBJ2-1; d_gene: .; abundance: .; v_gene: TRBV4-1; CDR3aa: CASSQEASSYEQFF; CDR3nt: TGCGCCAGCAGCCAAGAAGCATCCTCCTACGAGCAGTTCTTC
j_gene: TRBJ2-3; d_gene: .; abundance: few; v_gene: TRBV12-3/TRBV12-4; CDR3aa: CASNPTGRWDTQYF; CDR3nt: TGTGCCAGCAACCCCACGGGACGGTGGGATACGCAGTATTTT
j_gene: TRBJ2-7; d_gene: .; abundance: few; v_gene: TRBV6-2/TRBV6-3; CDR3aa: CASSTGLPYLYEQYF; CDR3nt: TGTGCCAGCAGTACGGGACTCCCTTACCTTTACGAGCAGTACTTC
j_gene: TRBJ1-2; d_gene: TRBD1; abundance: .; v_gene: TRBV20-1; CDR3aa: CSAREDRDYGYTF; CDR3nt: TGCAGTGCTAGAGAAGACAGGGACTATGGCTACACCTTC
j_gene: TRBJ1-2; d_gene: TRBD1; abundance: .; v_gene: TRBV3-1; CDR3aa: CASSQRGRRYGYTF; CDR3nt: TGTGCCAGCAGCCAAAGGGGGCGGAGGTATGGCTACACCTTC
j_gene: TRBJ1-2; d_gene: .; abundance: .; v_gene: TRBV12-3/TRBV12-4; CDR3aa: CASSFSVGDYGYTF; CDR3nt: TGTGCCAGCAGTTTTAGTGTAGGAGACTATGGCTACACCTTC
j_gene: TRBJ2-5; d_gene: .; abundance: .; v_gene: TRBV4-2; CDR3aa: CASSQGGELMQETQYF; CDR3nt: TGTGCCAGCAGCCAAGGGGGCGAGCTAATGCAAGAGACCCAGTACTTC
j_gene: TRBJ2-7; d_gene: .; abundance: few; v_gene: TRBV4-2; CDR3aa: CASSQDLAGLSYEQYF; CDR3nt: TGTGCCAGCAGCCAAGATCTTGCAGGGTTGTCCTACGAGCAGTACTTC
j_gene: TRBJ1-4; d_gene: .; abundance: .; v_gene: TRBV20-1; CDR3aa: CSARDREGRNEKLFF; CDR3nt: TGCAGTGCTAGAGATCGAGAGGGACGAAATGAAAAACTGTTTTTT
j_gene: TRBJ2-1; d_gene: TRBD2; abundance: .; v_gene: TRBV7-9; CDR3aa: CASSLAPTGGRNEQFF; CDR3nt: TGTGCCAGCAGCTTAGCGCCTACGGGGGGTAGGAATGAGCAGTTCTTC
j_gene: TRBJ1-5; d_gene: .; abundance: .; v_gene: TRBV4-2; CDR3aa: CASSQGQDGIQPQHF; CDR3nt: TGTGCCAGCAGCCAAGGACAGGATGGTATTCAGCCCCAGCATTTT
j_gene: TRBJ2-3; d_gene: .; abundance: .; v_gene: TRBV6-1; CDR3aa: CASSEWEREDTQYF; CDR3nt: TGTGCTAGCAGTGAATGGGAAAGGGAAGATACGCAGTATTTT
j_gene: TRBJ1-2; d_gene: .; abundance: .; v_gene: TRBV7-2; CDR3aa: CASSFSGVNGYTF; CDR3nt: TGTGCCAGCAGCTTTAGCGGCGTCAATGGCTACACCTTC
j_gene: TRBJ2-5; d_gene: .; abundance: .; v_gene: TRBV20-1; CDR3aa: CSAPNPAGTQETQYF; CDR3nt: TGCAGTGCCCCCAACCCAGCCGGGACCCAAGAGACCCAGTACTTC
j_gene: TRBJ2-5; d_gene: .; abundance: .; v_gene: TRBV7-2; CDR3aa: CASSANMGETQYF; CDR3nt: TGTGCCAGCAGCGCCAACATGGGGGAGACCCAGTACTTC
j_gene: TRBJ2-3; d_gene: .; abundance: few; v_gene: TRBV27; CDR3aa: CASSLSGPRADTQYF; CDR3nt: TGTGCCAGCAGTCTCAGCGGGCCCAGGGCAGATACGCAGTATTTT
j_gene: TRBJ1-5; d_gene: TRBD1; abundance: .; v_gene: TRBV7-2; CDR3aa: CASSSPQGQGQMGPQHF; CDR3nt: TGTGCCAGCAGCTCGCCCCAGGGACAGGGACAGATGGGGCCCCAGCATTTT
j_gene: TRBJ2-1; d_gene: TRBD2; abundance: .; v_gene: TRBV7-2; CDR3aa: CASSLLAGRGYNEQFF; CDR3nt: TGTGCCAGCAGCCTACTAGCGGGGAGAGGTTACAATGAGCAGTTCTTC
j_gene: TRBJ2-7; d_gene: TRBD1; abundance: .; v_gene: TRBV6-2/TRBV6-3; CDR3aa: CASRDRGLNEQYF; CDR3nt: TGTGCCAGCAGGGACAGGGGGCTCAACGAGCAGTACTTC